This T cell receptor beta chain was obtained from a study of OX40 agonist ivuxolimab in advanced cancers. Blood got drawn at baseline, again on cycle 4 day 1, and then on cycle 7 day 1. Germline V CDR1 and CDR2: MNHEY, SMNVEV (reference sequence). The CDR3 spans 15 residues. Deletions cut 0 bases from V and 7 bases from J, with 16 bases between. Clones were sequenced by immunoSEQ multiplex PCR, and TCRdb holds only the in-frame ones, with some missing. In the table there are tens of thousands of clones, more than 90% of which are singletons. The sequences come from CD4+ or CD8+ T cells sorted from blood, collected in a trial of the OX40 agonist ivuxolimab. This clonotype was sampled from an adult with an advanced solid tumor such as melanoma, head and neck, liver or kidney cancer. V and J are TRBV27 and TRBJ2-7, with D possibly matching TRBD2 (5 bases). CDR3 residues: CASSLSPSVSGEQYF. The CDR3 nucleotides are TGTGCCAGCAGTTTATCCCCTTCCGTATCGGGGGAGCAGTACTTC.